This T cell receptor beta chain was sequenced in a study of blood T cell repertoires in COVID-19. For the study at large: Sites across the United States, Italy and Spain contributed samples from acute and convalescent COVID-19.

Cohort 3 recovery required two negative PCRs, clearance, or symptom resolution. Profiling relied on immunoSEQ multiplex PCR, and the TCRdb table lists in-frame clones only, not all of them. The table has 310,000 or so clones, 86% seen once. Germline V gives CDR1 SNHLY, CDR2 FYNNEI. The V and J ends lost 8 bases and 4 bases respectively, with 14 bases between them. The CDR3 has 13 amino acids. This chain uses TRBV2 with TRBJ1-1; TRBD1 might be the D (5 bases). The receptor was derived from a woman between 18 and 29 years old who had recovered from COVID-19. Sequencing was done on a sample of PBMCs or T cells enriched from blood (not recorded which). The CDR3 protein is CASRGGATTEAFF. In DNA form, the CDR3 reads TGTGCCAGCCGCGGAGGGGCGACCACTGAAGCTTTCTTT. Filled out from reference TRBV2 and TRBJ1-1, the complete variable domain reads EPEVTQTPSHQVTQMGQEVILRCVPISNHLYFYWYRQILGQKVEFLVSFYNNEISEKSEIFDDQFSVERPDGSNFTLKIRSTKLEDSAMYFCASRGGATTEAFFGQGTRLTVV.